This TCR beta chain was recorded in a study of T cell responses to AZD1222 COVID-19 vaccine. Points from the study as a whole: Donor demographics were predominantly white British with a female majority; clonal diversity may be underestimated. Recipients of two AZD1222 doses showed rising Spike-specific TCR breadth and depth. Nearly half of unique spike-specific TCRs reportedly avoided B.1.351 and B.1.1.7 mutated regions.

Concerning this clone itself: Its antigen is unknown.

Repertoires were generated with immunoSEQ multiplex PCR, while TCRdb's copy carries only in-frame clones and drops some. The sample has 100,000 to 120,000 clones; over 75% are singletons. The CDR3 is 15 amino acids. In germline, CDR1 is MNHEY, CDR2 SVGAGI. The V and J ends lost 8 bases and 2 bases respectively, with 18 bases between them. V usage is TRBV6-5 and J usage is TRBJ1-1; possibly TRBD1 for D (6 bases). The sample in question was peripheral blood, obtained on day 0 of AZD1222 vaccination. This clonotype was sampled from an adult in good health. This CDR3 is CASSPQGGVNTEAFF. The CDR3 DNA reads as TGTGCCAGCTCCCCCCAAGGGGGTGTTAACACTGAAGCTTTCTTT.